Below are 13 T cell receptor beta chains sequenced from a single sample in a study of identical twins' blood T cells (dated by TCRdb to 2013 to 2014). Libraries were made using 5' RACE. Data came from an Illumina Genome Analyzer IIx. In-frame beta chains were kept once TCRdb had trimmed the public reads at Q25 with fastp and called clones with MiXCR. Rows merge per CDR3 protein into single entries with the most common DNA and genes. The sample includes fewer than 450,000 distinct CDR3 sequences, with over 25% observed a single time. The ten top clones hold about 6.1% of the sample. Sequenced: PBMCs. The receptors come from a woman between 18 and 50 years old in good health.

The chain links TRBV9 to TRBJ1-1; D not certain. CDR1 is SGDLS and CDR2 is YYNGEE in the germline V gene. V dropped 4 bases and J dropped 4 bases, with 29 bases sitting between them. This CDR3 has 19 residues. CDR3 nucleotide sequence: TGTGCCAGCAGCACTCCTCGTCATGGGCCAGCGCGGGATGTCACTGAAGCTTTCTTT. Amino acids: CASSTPRHGPARDVTEAFF. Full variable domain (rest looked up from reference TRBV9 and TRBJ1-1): DSGVTQTPKHLITATGQRVTLRCSPRSGDLSVYWYQQSLDQGLQFLIQYYNGEERAKGNILERFSAQQFPDLHSELNLSSLELGDSALYFCASSTPRHGPARDVTEAFFGQGTRLTVV.

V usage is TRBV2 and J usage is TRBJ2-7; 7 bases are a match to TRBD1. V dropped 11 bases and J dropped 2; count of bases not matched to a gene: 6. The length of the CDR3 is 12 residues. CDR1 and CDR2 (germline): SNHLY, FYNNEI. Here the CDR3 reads CADRDRAYEQYF. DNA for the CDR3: TGTGCCGACCGGGACAGAGCCTACGAGCAGTACTTC. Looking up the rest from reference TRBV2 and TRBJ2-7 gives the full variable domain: EPEVTQTPSHQVTQMGQEVILRCVPISNHLYFYWYRQILGQKVEFLVSFYNNEISEKSEIFDDQFSVERPDGSNFTLKIRSTKLEDSAMYFCADRDRAYEQYFGPGTRLTVT.

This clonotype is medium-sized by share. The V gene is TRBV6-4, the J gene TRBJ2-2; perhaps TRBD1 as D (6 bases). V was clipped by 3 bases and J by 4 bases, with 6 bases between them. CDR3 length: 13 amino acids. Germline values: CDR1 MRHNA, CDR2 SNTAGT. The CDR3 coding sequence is TGTGCCAGCAGTGAGGGGGCCACCGGGGAGCTGTTTTTT. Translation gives CASSEGATGELFF.

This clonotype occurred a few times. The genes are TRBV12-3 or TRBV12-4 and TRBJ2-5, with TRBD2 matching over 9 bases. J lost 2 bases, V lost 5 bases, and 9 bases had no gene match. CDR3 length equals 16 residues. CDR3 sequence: CASSVGQAGGQETQYF. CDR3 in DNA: TGTGCCAGCAGTGTAGGTCAAGCGGGGGGACAAGAGACCCAGTACTTC.

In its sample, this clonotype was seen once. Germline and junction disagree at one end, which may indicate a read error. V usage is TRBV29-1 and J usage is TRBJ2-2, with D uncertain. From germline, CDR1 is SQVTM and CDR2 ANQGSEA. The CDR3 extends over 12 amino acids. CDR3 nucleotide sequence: TGCAGCGCCCTGTCCGACACCGGTGAGCTGTTTTTT. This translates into CSALSDTGELFF.

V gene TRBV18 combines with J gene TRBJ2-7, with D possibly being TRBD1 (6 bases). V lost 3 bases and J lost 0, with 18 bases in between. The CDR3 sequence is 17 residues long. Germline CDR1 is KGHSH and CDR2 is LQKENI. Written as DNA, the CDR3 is TGTGCCAGCTCACCGCCTTGGACAGCTTTTTCCTCCTACGAGCAGTACTTC. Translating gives CASSPPWTAFSSYEQYF.

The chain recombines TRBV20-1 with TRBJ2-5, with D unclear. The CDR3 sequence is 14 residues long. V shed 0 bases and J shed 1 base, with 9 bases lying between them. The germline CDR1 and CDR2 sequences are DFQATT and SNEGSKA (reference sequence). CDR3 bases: TGCAGTGCTAGAGATCCGGAAGGCCAAGAGACCCAGTACTTC. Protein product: CSARDPEGQETQYF.

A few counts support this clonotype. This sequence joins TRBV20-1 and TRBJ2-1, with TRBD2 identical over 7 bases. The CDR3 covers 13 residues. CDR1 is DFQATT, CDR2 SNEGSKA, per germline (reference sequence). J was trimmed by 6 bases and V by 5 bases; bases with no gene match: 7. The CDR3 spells CSAGGGDRNEQFF. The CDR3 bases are TGCAGTGCTGGGGGGGGGGATCGCAATGAGCAGTTCTTC.

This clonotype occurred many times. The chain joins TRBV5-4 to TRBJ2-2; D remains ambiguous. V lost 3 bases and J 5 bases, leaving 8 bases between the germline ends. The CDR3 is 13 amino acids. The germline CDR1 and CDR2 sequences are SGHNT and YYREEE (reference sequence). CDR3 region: CASSSSRTGELFF. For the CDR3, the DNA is TGTGCCAGCAGCTCTTCTAGAACCGGGGAGCTGTTTTTT.

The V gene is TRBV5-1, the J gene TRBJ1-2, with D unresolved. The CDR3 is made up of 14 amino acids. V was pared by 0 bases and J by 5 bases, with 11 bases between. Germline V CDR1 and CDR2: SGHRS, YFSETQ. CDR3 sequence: CASSLERAPYGYTF. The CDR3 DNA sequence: TGCGCCAGCAGCTTGGAGAGGGCCCCGTATGGCTACACCTTC.

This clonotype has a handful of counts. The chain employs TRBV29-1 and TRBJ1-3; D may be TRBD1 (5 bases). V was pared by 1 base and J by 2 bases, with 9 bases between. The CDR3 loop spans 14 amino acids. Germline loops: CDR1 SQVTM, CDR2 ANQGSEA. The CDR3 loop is CSVEVGTAGNTIYF. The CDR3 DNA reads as TGCAGCGTTGAAGTCGGGACTGCTGGAAACACCATATATTTT. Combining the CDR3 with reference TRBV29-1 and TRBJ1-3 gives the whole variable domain SAVISQKPSRDICQRGTSLTIQCQVDSQVTMMFWYRQQPGQSLTLIATANQGSEATYESGFVIDKFPISRPNLTFSTLTVSNMSPEDSSIYLCSVEVGTAGNTIYFGEGSWLTVV.

The CDR3 is CASSQEISYEQYF. The CDR3 DNA follows: TGCGCCAGCAGCCAAGAGATCTCCTACGAGCAGTACTTC. This chain uses TRBV5-1 with TRBJ2-7; D gene uncertain. The CDR3 is 13 residues long. V shed 4 bases and J shed 0 bases, with 8 bases lying between them. Germline CDR1 reads SGHRS; CDR2 reads YFSETQ.

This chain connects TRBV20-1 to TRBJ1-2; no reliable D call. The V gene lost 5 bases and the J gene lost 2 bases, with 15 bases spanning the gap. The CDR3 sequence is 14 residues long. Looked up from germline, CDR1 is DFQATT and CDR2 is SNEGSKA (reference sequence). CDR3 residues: CSAPEGRLNYGYTF. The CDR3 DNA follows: TGCAGTGCTCCCGAAGGCAGGCTAAACTATGGCTACACCTTC.